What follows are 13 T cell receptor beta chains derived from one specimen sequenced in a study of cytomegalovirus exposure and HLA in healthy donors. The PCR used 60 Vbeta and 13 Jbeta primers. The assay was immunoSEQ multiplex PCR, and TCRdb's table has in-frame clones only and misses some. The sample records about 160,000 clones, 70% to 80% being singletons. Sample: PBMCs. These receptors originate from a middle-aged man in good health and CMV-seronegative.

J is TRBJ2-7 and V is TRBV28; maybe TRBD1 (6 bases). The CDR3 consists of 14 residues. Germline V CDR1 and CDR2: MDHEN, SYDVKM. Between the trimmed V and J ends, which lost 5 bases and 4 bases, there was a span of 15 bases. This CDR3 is CASSPRQGQYEQYF. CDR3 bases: TGTGCCAGCAGTCCCCGCCAGGGGCAGTACGAGCAGTACTTC.

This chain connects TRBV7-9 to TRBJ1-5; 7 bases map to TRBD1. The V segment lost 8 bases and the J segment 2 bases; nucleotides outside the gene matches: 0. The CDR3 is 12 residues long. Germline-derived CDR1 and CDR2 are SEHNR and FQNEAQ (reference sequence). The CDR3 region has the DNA TGTGCCAGCGGACAGGGCAATCAGCCCCAGCATTTT. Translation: CASGQGNQPQHF. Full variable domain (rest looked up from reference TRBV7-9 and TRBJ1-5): DTGVSQNPRHKITKRGQNVTFRCDPISEHNRLYWYRQTLGQGPEFLTYFQNEAQLEKSRLLSDRFSAERPKGSFSTLEIQRTEQGDSAMYLCASGQGNQPQHFGDGTRLSIL.

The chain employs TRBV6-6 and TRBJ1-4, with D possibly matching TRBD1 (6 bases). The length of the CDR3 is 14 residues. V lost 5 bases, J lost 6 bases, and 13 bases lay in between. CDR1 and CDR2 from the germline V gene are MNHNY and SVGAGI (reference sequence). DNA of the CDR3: TGTGCCAGCAGTACAGGGATCGAAGATGAAAAACTGTTTTTT. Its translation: CASSTGIEDEKLFF.

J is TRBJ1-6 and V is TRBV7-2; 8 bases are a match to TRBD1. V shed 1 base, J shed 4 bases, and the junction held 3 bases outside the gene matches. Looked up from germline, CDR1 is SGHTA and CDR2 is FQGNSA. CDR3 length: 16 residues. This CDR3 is CASSLVDRVYNSPLHF. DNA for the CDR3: TGTGCCAGCAGCTTAGTGGACAGGGTTTATAATTCACCCCTCCACTTT.

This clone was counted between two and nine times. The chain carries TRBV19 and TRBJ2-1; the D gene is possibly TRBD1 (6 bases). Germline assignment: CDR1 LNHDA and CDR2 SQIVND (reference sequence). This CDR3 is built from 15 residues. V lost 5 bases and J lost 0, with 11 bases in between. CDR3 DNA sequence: TGTGCCAGTAGTGCTGACAGGAGCTCCTACAATGAGCAGTTCTTC. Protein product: CASSADRSSYNEQFF.

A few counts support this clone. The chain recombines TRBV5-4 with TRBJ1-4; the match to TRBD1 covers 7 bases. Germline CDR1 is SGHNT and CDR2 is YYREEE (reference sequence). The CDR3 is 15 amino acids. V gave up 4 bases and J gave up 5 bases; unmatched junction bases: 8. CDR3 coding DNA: TGTGCCAGCAGCCCCCGGACAGGAATGAATGAAAAACTGTTTTTT. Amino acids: CASSPRTGMNEKLFF. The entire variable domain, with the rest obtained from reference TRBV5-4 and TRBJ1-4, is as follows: ETGVTQSPTHLIKTRGQQVTLRCSSQSGHNTVSWYQQALGQGPQFIFQYYREEENGRGNFPPRFSGLQFPNYSSELNVNALELDDSALYLCASSPRTGMNEKLFFGSGTQLSVL.

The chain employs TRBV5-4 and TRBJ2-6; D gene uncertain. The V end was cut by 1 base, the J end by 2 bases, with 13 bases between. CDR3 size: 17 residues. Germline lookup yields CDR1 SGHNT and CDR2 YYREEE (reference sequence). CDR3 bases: TGTGCCAGCAGCTTGTTGGGTCACAGCACTGGGGCCAACGTCCTGACTTTC. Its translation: CASSLLGHSTGANVLTF.

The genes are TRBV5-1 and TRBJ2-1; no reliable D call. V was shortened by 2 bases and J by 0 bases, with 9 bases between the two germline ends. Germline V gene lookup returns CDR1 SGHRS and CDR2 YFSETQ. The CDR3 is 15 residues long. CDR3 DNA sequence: TGCGCCAGCAGCTTAGAGCGAAGCTCCTACAATGAGCAGTTCTTC. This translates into CASSLERSSYNEQFF.

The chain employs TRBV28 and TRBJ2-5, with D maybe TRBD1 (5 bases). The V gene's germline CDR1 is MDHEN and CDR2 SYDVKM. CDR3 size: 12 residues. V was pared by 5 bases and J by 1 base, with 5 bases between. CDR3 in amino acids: CASSQGQETQYF. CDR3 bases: TGTGCCAGCAGTCAGGGCCAAGAGACCCAGTACTTC.

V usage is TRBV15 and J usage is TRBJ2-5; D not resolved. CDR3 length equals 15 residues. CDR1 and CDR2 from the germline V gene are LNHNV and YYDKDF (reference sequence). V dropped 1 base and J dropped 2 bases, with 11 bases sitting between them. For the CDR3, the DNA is TGTGCCACCAGCAGAGGGTCGGGTCGGCAAGAGACCCAGTACTTC. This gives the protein CATSRGSGRQETQYF.

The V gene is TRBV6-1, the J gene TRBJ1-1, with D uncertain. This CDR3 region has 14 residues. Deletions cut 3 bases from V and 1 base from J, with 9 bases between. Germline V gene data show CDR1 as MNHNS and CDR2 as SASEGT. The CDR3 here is CASSDPARNTEAFF. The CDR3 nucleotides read TGTGCCAGCAGTGATCCAGCGAGGAACACTGAAGCTTTCTTT.

The CDR3 DNA follows: TGTGCCAGTAGTATAGGATGGCAGAACTATGGCTACACCTTC. Translation gives CASSIGWQNYGYTF. The chain links TRBV19 to TRBJ1-2; no reliable D call. The germline gives CDR1 LNHDA, CDR2 SQIVND (reference sequence). This CDR3 contains 14 residues. V was cut by 1 base and J by 2 bases, with 8 bases left in between.

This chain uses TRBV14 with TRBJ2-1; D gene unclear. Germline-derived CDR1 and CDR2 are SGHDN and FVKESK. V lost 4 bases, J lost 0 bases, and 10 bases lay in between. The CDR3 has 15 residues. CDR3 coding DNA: TGTGCCAGCAGCCCTCTGGCAAGCTCCTACAATGAGCAGTTCTTC. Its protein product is CASSPLASSYNEQFF.